This TCR beta chain was sequenced for a study of neoadjuvant anti-PD-1 for oral cavity cancer. Patients had newly diagnosed, untreated stage II-IVA oral cavity squamous cell carcinoma. Cohort: HPV-negative, locally advanced oral cavity squamous cell carcinoma patients. The sample holds one count of this clone. Deletions cut 1 base from V and 4 bases from J, with 12 bases between. CDR1 and CDR2 from the germline V gene are SGHTA and FQGTGA. This CDR3 is built from 15 residues. Clones were sequenced by immunoSEQ multiplex PCR, and TCRdb holds only the in-frame ones, with some missing. Among tens of thousands of clones listed, around 85% were seen once.

The source is a person aged 35 to 85 with oral cavity squamous cell carcinoma. The starting material was PBMCs, obtained before nivolumab (anti-PD-1) treatment. The rearrangement links TRBV7-3 to TRBJ2-3, with D hard to call. The CDR3 protein is CASSLRWARADTQYF. The CDR3 DNA sequence: TGTGCCAGCAGCTTAAGGTGGGCTAGAGCAGATACGCAGTATTTT. The whole variable domain, remainder taken from reference TRBV7-3 and TRBJ2-3, is GAGVSQTPSNKVTEKGKYVELRCDPISGHTALYWYRQSLGQGPEFLIYFQGTGAADDSGLPNDRFFAVRPEGSVSTLKIQRTERGDSAVYLCASSLRWARADTQYFGPGTRLTVL.